The 27 T cell receptor beta chains in this list originate from one sample, sequenced in a study of blood T cell repertoires in COVID-19. Data came from immunoSEQ multiplex PCR; TCRdb stores just in-frame clones and leaves some out. The table includes tens of thousands of clones, 88% detected once. What was sequenced was peripheral blood. The receptor set was obtained from a man aged 50 to 59 with acute or convalescent COVID-19.

The chain has TRBV5-1 and TRBJ2-6; TRBD1 agrees at 11 bases. CDR1 and CDR2 from the germline V gene are SGHRS and YFSETQ. V trimming: 1 base; J trimming: 0 bases; junction bases outside the gene matches: 3. CDR3 length equals 18 residues. The CDR3, as DNA: TGCGCCAGCAGCTTGTGGGGACAGGGGGACTCTGGGGCCAACGTCCTGACTTTC. Residues: CASSLWGQGDSGANVLTF.

The chain recombines TRBV5-1 with TRBJ2-5; 8 bases agree with TRBD1. This CDR3 is built from 13 residues. Germline V CDR1 and CDR2: SGHRS, YFSETQ. J gave up 2 bases and V 3 bases, and 0 bases lay outside the gene matches. DNA of the CDR3: TGCGCCAGCAGCTGGACAGGGCAAGAGACCCAGTACTTC. Encoded protein: CASSWTGQETQYF. The variable domain in full, completed from reference TRBV5-1 and TRBJ2-5, reads KAGVTQTPRYLIKTRGQQVTLSCSPISGHRSVSWYQQTPGQGLQFLFEYFSETQRNKGNFPGRFSGRQFSNSRSEMNVSTLELGDSALYLCASSWTGQETQYFGPGTRLLVL.

This chain links TRBV27 with TRBJ2-7, with 9 nucleotides matching TRBD1. This CDR3 has 14 residues. CDR1 and CDR2 (germline): MNHEY, SMNVEV (reference sequence). V gave up 6 bases and J gave up 3 bases; unmatched junction bases: 6. The CDR3 DNA sequence: TGTGCCAGCAGCCCGGGACAGGGAGTCTACGAGCAGTACTTC. Translating gives CASSPGQGVYEQYF.

The V call is TRBV9, the J call TRBJ2-2; TRBD1 is a possible D gene (6 bases). The CDR3 consists of 13 residues. Per germline, CDR1 SGDLS and CDR2 YYNGEE. The germline V and J ends were trimmed by 2 bases and 6 bases, with 8 bases remaining between them. The CDR3 DNA reads TGTGCCAGCAGCGTCGGGACACCCGGGGAGCTGTTTTTT. It yields the protein CASSVGTPGELFF.

The V call is TRBV10-3, the J call TRBJ2-4; weak D call: TRBD2 (5 bases). There are 13 residues in the CDR3. Trimming took off 3 bases at V and 9 bases at J, with 12 bases between the two ends. CDR1 and CDR2 (germline): ENHRY, SYGVKD. DNA of the CDR3: TGTGCCATCAGTGATCGGGATTTCGGCATTCAGTACTTC. This translates into CAISDRDFGIQYF.

The chain is built from TRBV6-5 and TRBJ1-1, with 9 bases identical to TRBD1. The trim removed 6 bases at V and 1 base at J, leaving 6 bases unmatched. This CDR3 comprises 15 residues. Germline assignment: CDR1 MNHEY and CDR2 SVGAGI. The CDR3 DNA reads as TGTGCCAGCAGACCCCAGGACAGGGGGAACACTGAAGCTTTCTTT. It translates to CASRPQDRGNTEAFF.

The chain has TRBV2 and TRBJ2-3; TRBD1 matches 8 bases. The trim removed 1 base at V and 4 bases at J, leaving 7 bases unmatched. The germline V gene encodes CDR1 SNHLY and CDR2 FYNNEI. CDR3 length equals 16 residues. CDR3 residues: CASSEVHRGSPDTQYF. CDR3 nucleotides: TGTGCCAGCAGTGAAGTCCACAGGGGGAGCCCAGATACGCAGTATTTT.

This chain connects TRBV11-2 to TRBJ1-2; 7 bases are a match to TRBD1. J gave up 5 bases and V 1 base, and 1 base lay outside the gene matches. From germline, CDR1 is SGHAT and CDR2 FQNNGV. The CDR3 has 13 amino acids. Written as DNA, the CDR3 is TGTGCCAGCAGCTTAGGACAGGGATATGGCTACACCTTC. Its protein product is CASSLGQGYGYTF.

V gene TRBV18 combines with J gene TRBJ1-6; 8 nucleotides line up with TRBD1. The V and J ends lost 4 bases and 7 bases, in that order; junction bases with no gene match: 3. The length of the CDR3 is 14 residues. The germline V gene encodes CDR1 KGHSH and CDR2 LQKENI. The CDR3 here is CASSRTGLNSPLHF. In DNA, the CDR3 is TGTGCCAGCTCACGGACAGGGCTGAATTCACCCCTCCACTTT.

The rearrangement joins TRBV12-5 to TRBJ1-1; the D gene is possibly TRBD1 (6 bases). Germline V CDR1 and CDR2: LGHNT, FRNRAP. This CDR3 has 13 residues. Trimming took 3 bases from V and 5 from J, leaving 10 bases between them. The CDR3 DNA reads TGTGCTAGTGGTTTTAACAGGGAAACTGAAGCTTTCTTT. Translating gives CASGFNRETEAFF.

The J gene is TRBJ2-7, the V gene TRBV5-1, with TRBD2 as a possible D gene (6 bases). Per germline, CDR1 SGHRS and CDR2 YFSETQ. The CDR3 is 12 amino acids. V lost 4 bases and J 6 bases, leaving 11 bases between the germline ends. The DNA of the CDR3 is TGCGCCAGCAGCCCACCCGGGGGCGAGCAGTACTTC. It translates to CASSPPGGEQYF.

The chain links TRBV29-1 to TRBJ1-1; TRBD1 aligns across 9 bases. The germline gives CDR1 SQVTM, CDR2 ANQGSEA. The V and J ends lost 7 bases and 3 bases, in that order; junction bases with no gene match: 6. The CDR3 is 13 residues long. This CDR3 reads CSAQGAFHTEAFF. The CDR3 nucleotides are TGCAGCGCACAGGGGGCATTTCACACTGAAGCTTTCTTT.

This clone was seen just once. The rearrangement uses TRBV28 and TRBJ1-2; 7 bases align to TRBD1. This CDR3 has 13 residues. Germline V gene data show CDR1 as MDHEN and CDR2 as SYDVKM. V was pared by 5 bases and J by 8 bases, with 8 bases of the junction left unmatched. The CDR3: CASSPGQHPGYTF. The CDR3 DNA reads as TGTGCCAGCAGTCCGGGACAGCACCCGGGCTACACCTTC.

The chain couples TRBV7-2 to TRBJ2-1; TRBD2 agrees at 8 bases. Germline CDR1 SGHTA, CDR2 FQGNSA. Trimming removed 4 bases from V and 6 bases from J; junction bases left unmatched: 8. The CDR3 has 15 residues. CDR3 loop: CASSSRIAGFNEQFF. CDR3 DNA sequence: TGTGCCAGCAGCTCTCGTATAGCGGGGTTCAATGAGCAGTTCTTC.

V is TRBV24-1 and J is TRBJ2-3, with D unresolved. The length of the CDR3 is 16 residues. In germline, CDR1 is KGHDR, CDR2 SFDVKD. The V end was cut by 8 bases, the J end by 6 bases, with 23 bases between. CDR3 sequence (DNA): TGTGCCACCACCATACCTAACGTCCTGTTTTCGGATACGCAGTATTTT. Translated, it gives CATTIPNVLFSDTQYF.

The CDR3 DNA sequence: TGTGCCAGCAGCTGTGAGACTAGCGGGGTTAGTATAGTC. It encodes CASSCETSGVSIV. J is TRBJ2-7 and V is TRBV12-1; the table's D call TRBD2 went unverified against the DNA. TRBV12-1 is reported as a pseudogene. CDR3 length: 13 residues.

The chain employs TRBV5-1 and TRBJ2-1; 12 positions match TRBD2. After removal of 5 bases from V and 6 bases from J, the junction contained 3 bases not matched to a gene. The length of the CDR3 is 14 residues. Germline V gene data show CDR1 as SGHRS and CDR2 as YFSETQ. The CDR3 region is CASRETSGGNEQFF. As DNA, the CDR3 is TGCGCCAGCAGGGAGACTAGCGGGGGCAATGAGCAGTTCTTC.

This rearrangement joins TRBV5-1 to TRBJ2-6; 9 nucleotides match TRBD1. CDR1 and CDR2 from the germline V gene are SGHRS and YFSETQ. The CDR3 sequence is 16 residues long. Trimming took 5 bases from V and 0 from J; bases not matched to a gene: 3. The CDR3 DNA follows: TGCGCCAGCAGGGGACAGGGTAGCTCTGGGGCCAACGTCCTGACTTTC. This translates into CASRGQGSSGANVLTF.

The rearrangement joins TRBV6-5 to TRBJ1-3, with 9 bases identical to TRBD1. CDR3 length equals 15 residues. Germline V gives CDR1 MNHEY, CDR2 SVGAGI. V lost 6 bases and J lost 2; bases outside the gene matches: 5. CDR3 region: CASSEDRGTGNTIYF. The CDR3 DNA is TGTGCCAGCAGCGAGGACAGGGGAACTGGAAACACCATATATTTT.

The rearrangement links TRBV18 to TRBJ2-2; possibly TRBD1 for D (5 bases). CDR1 and CDR2 (germline): KGHSH, LQKENI. V lost 1 base and J 4 bases, leaving 10 bases between the germline ends. The CDR3 totals 15 residues. CDR3 in amino acids: CASSPRQGFTGELFF. The CDR3 DNA follows: TGTGCCAGCTCACCACGGCAGGGATTCACCGGGGAGCTGTTTTTT. Filled out from reference TRBV18 and TRBJ2-2, the complete variable domain reads NAGVMQNPRHLVRRRGQEARLRCSPMKGHSHVYWYRQLPEEGLKFMVYLQKENIIDESGMPKERFSAEFPKEGPSILRIQQVVRGDSAAYFCASSPRQGFTGELFFGEGSRLTVL.

The chain couples TRBV4-1 to TRBJ2-3; 9 nucleotides match TRBD2. V shed 2 bases, J shed 5 bases, and the junction held 8 bases outside the gene matches. This CDR3 has 16 residues. The germline gives CDR1 MGHRA, CDR2 YSYEKL. CDR3 DNA sequence: TGCGCCAGCAGCCAACAGGGCGGGGGGGCCAGAGATACGCAGTATTTT. Protein: CASSQQGGGARDTQYF.

The chain uses TRBV3-1 (or the pseudogene TRBV3-2) and TRBJ1-1; D gene ambiguous. Germline loops: CDR1 LGHDT, CDR2 YNNKEL (reference sequence). Trimming stripped 4 bases from V and 1 base from J, with 10 bases between. There are 14 residues in the CDR3. CDR3 protein: CASSPLTENTEAFF. The DNA of the CDR3 is TGTGCCAGCAGCCCTCTTACAGAGAACACTGAAGCTTTCTTT.

The chain is built from TRBV20-1 and TRBJ1-1; D unresolved. Trimming removed 5 bases at V and 4 bases at J, with 8 bases between. The CDR3 is 11 amino acids. CDR1 is DFQATT and CDR2 is SNEGSKA in the germline V gene (reference sequence). The CDR3 coding sequence is TGCAGTGCTTCTCCCGGCACTGAAGCTTTCTTT. Translation: CSASPGTEAFF.

The sample holds a few counts of this clone. The genes are TRBV27 and TRBJ2-2; 9 bases fit TRBD1. The CDR3 loop spans 17 amino acids. Germline CDR1 is MNHEY and CDR2 is SMNVEV (reference sequence). J lost 3 bases, V lost 7 bases, and 12 bases had no gene match. The chain's CDR3 is CASKFRGQGRYTGELFF. The CDR3 bases are TGTGCCAGCAAGTTCCGGGGACAGGGCAGGTACACCGGGGAGCTGTTTTTT.

CDR3 in amino acids: CASSLSGASNTGELFF. Here the CDR3 DNA reads TGTGCCAGCAGCTTATCTGGGGCCTCGAACACCGGGGAGCTGTTTTTT. The V call is TRBV7-9, the J call TRBJ2-2, with D perhaps matching TRBD1 (5 bases). V lost 2 bases and J 0 bases, leaving 10 bases between the germline ends. The CDR3 totals 16 residues. The germline V gene encodes CDR1 SEHNR and CDR2 FQNEAQ (reference sequence).

The rearrangement uses TRBV27 and TRBJ2-7, with D possibly being TRBD2 (5 bases). Per the germline V gene, CDR1 is MNHEY and CDR2 is SMNVEV (reference sequence). Trimming stripped 3 bases from V and 0 bases from J, with 9 bases between. The CDR3 has 14 amino acids. The CDR3, as DNA: TGTGCCAGCAGTTTTGTGGGGAGCTCCTACGAGCAGTACTTC. This codes for CASSFVGSSYEQYF.

V and J are TRBV9 and TRBJ2-2; maybe TRBD1 (5 bases). Germline-derived CDR1 and CDR2 are SGDLS and YYNGEE. The CDR3 length is 15 residues. V lost 0 bases and J 4 bases, leaving 10 bases between the germline ends. CDR3 bases: TGTGCCAGCAGCGTAGAGGACACCTTCACCGGGGAGCTGTTTTTT. Protein product: CASSVEDTFTGELFF.